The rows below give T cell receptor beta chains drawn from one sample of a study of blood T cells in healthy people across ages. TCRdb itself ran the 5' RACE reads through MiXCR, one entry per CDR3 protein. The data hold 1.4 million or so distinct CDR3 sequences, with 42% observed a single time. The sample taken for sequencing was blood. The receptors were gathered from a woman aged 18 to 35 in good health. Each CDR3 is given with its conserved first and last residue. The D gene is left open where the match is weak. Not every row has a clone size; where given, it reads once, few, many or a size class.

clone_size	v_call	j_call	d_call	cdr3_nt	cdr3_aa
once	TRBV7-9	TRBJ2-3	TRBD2	TGTGCCAGCAACCGCCTGGCGGGGGGCACAGATACGCAGTATTTT	CASNRLAGGTDTQYF
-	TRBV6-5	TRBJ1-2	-	TGTGCCAGCAGCACGGCCCCCGGGACCTACGGCGGAGGCTACACCTTC	CASSTAPGTYGGGYTF
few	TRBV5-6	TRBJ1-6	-	TGTGCCAGCAACAAAAGAGGGGCAAATAATGGCAGGAGCTCCTATAATTCACCCCTCCACTTT	CASNKRGANNGRSSYNSPLHF
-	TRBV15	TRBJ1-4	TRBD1	TGTGCCACCAGCCTCGGGACAGGCGAGGTGGAAAAACTGTTTTTT	CATSLGTGEVEKLFF
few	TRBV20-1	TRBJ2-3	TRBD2	TGCAGTGCTAGATACCAAGCGGGAGGAGATACGCAGTATTTT	CSARYQAGGDTQYF
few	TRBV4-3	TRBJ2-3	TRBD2	TGCGCCAGCAGCCAAAGGGAAACTAGCGGGTACACAGATACGCAGTATTTT	CASSQRETSGYTDTQYF
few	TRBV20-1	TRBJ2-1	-	TGCAGTGCTAGACACACTAGCAGCGAGCAGTTCTTC	CSARHTSSEQFF
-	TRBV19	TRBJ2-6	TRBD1	TGTGCCAGTAGTATAGACGTTACTCCCCGATCGGACAGGGCAGCTCCTGGGGCCAACGTCCTGACTTTC	CASSIDVTPRSDRAAPGANVLTF
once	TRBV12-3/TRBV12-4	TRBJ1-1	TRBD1	TGTGCCAGCAGAACGGGACAGCTGAACACTGAAGCTTTCTTT	CASRTGQLNTEAFF
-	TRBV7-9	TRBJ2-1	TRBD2	TGTGCCAGCGATCCGGGACTAGGGGAATACAATGAGCAGTTCTTC	CASDPGLGEYNEQFF
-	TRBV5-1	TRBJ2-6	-	TGCGCCAGCAGCGATTTTAGGGGGGCTCCGAGCTCTGGGGCCAACGTCCTGACTTTC	CASSDFRGAPSSGANVLTF
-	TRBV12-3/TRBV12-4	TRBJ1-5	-	TGTGCCAGCAGTTTTTTCCCCCAGGGCGGAAATCAGCCCCAGCATTTT	CASSFFPQGGNQPQHF
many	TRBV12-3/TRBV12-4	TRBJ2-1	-	TGTGCCAGCAGTTCCGGGACTTTTCAGTTCTTC	CASSSGTFQFF
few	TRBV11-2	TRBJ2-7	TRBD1	TGTGCCAGCAGCTTATGGGATAGGACAGGGACCGAGCAGTACTTC	CASSLWDRTGTEQYF
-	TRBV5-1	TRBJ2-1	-	TGCGCCAGCAGCTGGGCCCCGACAGAAAACTCCTACAATGAGCAGTTCTTC	CASSWAPTENSYNEQFF
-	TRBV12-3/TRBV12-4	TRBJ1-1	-	TGTGCCAGCAGCGTGGGTTTTGAAGCTTTCTTT	CASSVGFEAFF
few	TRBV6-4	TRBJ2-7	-	TGTGCCAGCAGTGAAGAGGGGGACAACTCCTACGAGCAGTACTTC	CASSEEGDNSYEQYF
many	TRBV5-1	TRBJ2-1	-	TGCGCCAGCAGCTTGGTGGTGCCAGGTCCCTACAATGAGCAGTTCTTC	CASSLVVPGPYNEQFF
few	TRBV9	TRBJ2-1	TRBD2	TGTGCCAGCAGCGTAGAGGCGGGAGAATTACGGGAGCAGTTCTTC	CASSVEAGELREQFF
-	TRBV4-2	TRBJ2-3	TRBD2	TGTGCCAGCAGCCCCTCGGTAAGCGGGGGGGCGCGAACAGATACGCAGTATTTT	CASSPSVSGGARTDTQYF
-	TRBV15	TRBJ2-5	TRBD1	TGTGCCACCAGCTCATGGACAGGTCAAGAGACCCAGTACTTC	CATSSWTGQETQYF
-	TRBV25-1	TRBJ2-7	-	TGTGCCAGCAGTGCACTAGGATCTCGCGAGCAGTACTTC	CASSALGSREQYF
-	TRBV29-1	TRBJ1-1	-	TGCAGCGTTGCCCGCTCATGGGGGACTGAAGCTTTCTTT	CSVARSWGTEAFF
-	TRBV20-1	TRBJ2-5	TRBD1	TGCAGTGCTAGCGGAGGGACAGGTTTAAAGACCCAGTACTTC	CSASGGTGLKTQYF
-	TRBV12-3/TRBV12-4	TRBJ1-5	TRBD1	TGTGCCAGCAGTCGGGACAGGCGAAATCAGCCCCAGCATTTT	CASSRDRRNQPQHF
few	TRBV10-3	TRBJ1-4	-	TGTGCCATCAGCTCCGGGGTCGCAACTAATGAAAAACTGTTTTTT	CAISSGVATNEKLFF
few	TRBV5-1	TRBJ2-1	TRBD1	TGCGCCAGCAGCTACAACGCCGGGACAGCCTACAATGAGCAGTTCTTC	CASSYNAGTAYNEQFF
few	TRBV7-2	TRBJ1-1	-	TGTGCCAGCAGCTTCGGCGGATACATGAACACTGAAGCTTTCTTT	CASSFGGYMNTEAFF
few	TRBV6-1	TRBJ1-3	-	TGTGCCAGCATTATACCGACCGGGAACACCATATATTTT	CASIIPTGNTIYF
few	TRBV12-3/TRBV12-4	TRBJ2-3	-	TGTGCCAGCAGTTCGGCCGGGACTGCAGATACGCAGTATTTT	CASSSAGTADTQYF
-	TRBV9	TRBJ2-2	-	TGTGCCAGCAGCGTGAGGGTAGCCGCCGGGGAGCTGTTTTTT	CASSVRVAAGELFF
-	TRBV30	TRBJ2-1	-	TGTGCCTGGAGTGCCGTCACATTGGGGCGCGCTGAGCAGTTCTTC	CAWSAVTLGRAEQFF
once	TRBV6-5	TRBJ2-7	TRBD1	TGTGCCAGCAGTGTCTCAGGGGGTCGGTACGAGCAGTACTTC	CASSVSGGRYEQYF